One sample yielded the 9 T cell receptor beta chains listed below, sequenced in a study of HIV-infected children after antiretroviral therapy interruption. The TCR library was built from RNA with a 3' RACE protocol and unique molecular identifiers. In TCRdb, the 3' RACE reads were re-called with MiXCR into one record per CDR3 protein. The data contain about 89,000 distinct CDR3 sequences, about 6.9% of them singletons. Regarding treatment: PENTA 11 planned treatment interruption arm or continuous ART arm. Specimen: CD45RA+ CD4+ T cells from PBMCs, pooled from several time points, collected from a donor given antiretroviral therapy, either interrupted or continuous. Subset indicated: naive CD4+ CD45RA+ CD45RO- T cells. The receptor source for this set is a pool of human donors with HIV.

This clonotype was detected a few times. The rearrangement uses TRBV27 and TRBJ2-7; D possibly corresponds to TRBD1 (5 bases). Germline values: CDR1 MNHEY, CDR2 SMNVEV (reference sequence). This CDR3 is built from 14 residues. Trimming shortened V by 5 bases and J by 2 bases, and 13 bases separated the two germline ends. Here the CDR3 reads CASSTLGRAYEQYF. The DNA of the CDR3 is TGTGCCAGCAGTACCCTGGGCAGGGCCTACGAGCAGTACTTC.

This clonotype was seen ten or more times. The chain has TRBV5-1 and TRBJ1-4; TRBD1 might be the D (5 bases). In germline, CDR1 is SGHRS, CDR2 YFSETQ. Trimming removed 0 bases at V and 7 bases at J, with 16 bases between. The CDR3 loop spans 16 amino acids. CDR3 loop: CASSLEGPGEGEKLFF. The CDR3, as DNA: TGCGCCAGCAGCTTGGAGGGACCCGGTGAAGGTGAAAAACTGTTTTTT.

V usage is TRBV29-1 and J usage is TRBJ2-5; D might be TRBD2 (6 bases). V gave up 3 bases and J gave up 1 base, with 9 bases separating them. Germline-derived CDR1 and CDR2 are SQVTM and ANQGSEA. The CDR3 covers 13 residues. The CDR3 coding sequence is TGCAGCGTTGATGGGACTTCCCAAGAGACCCAGTACTTC. Protein product: CSVDGTSQETQYF.

In its sample, this clonotype was seen many times. CDR3 sequence (DNA): TGTGCCAGCAGGCCAACTCGGGACAGGATGGATGAGCAGTTCTTC. It yields the protein CASRPTRDRMDEQFF. V is TRBV4-2 and J is TRBJ2-1; 8 positions match TRBD1. Losses at the gene ends were 6 bases for V and 8 bases for J; bases not matched to a gene: 12. CDR3 length equals 15 residues. In germline, CDR1 is LGHNA, CDR2 YNFKEQ.

This clonotype was picked up many times. V usage is TRBV20-1 and J usage is TRBJ2-7; 10 bases are shared with TRBD1. CDR1 is DFQATT and CDR2 is SNEGSKA in the germline V gene (reference sequence). J was trimmed by 10 bases and V by 1 base; bases with no gene match: 13. This CDR3 has 15 residues. The CDR3 DNA reads TGCAGTGCTAGAGCCTCCGGGACAGGGGCCCCGTCACAGTACTTC. This encodes CSARASGTGAPSQYF.

This clonotype has ten or more counts. The chain carries TRBV23-1 and TRBJ1-5, with D unresolved. TRBV23-1 is assigned to the ORF class and has an uncertain function. The CDR3 runs 16 residues. V dropped 2 bases and J dropped 3 bases, with 14 bases sitting between them. The CDR3 bases are TGCGCCAGCAGTCAAGAAGCAGGCCTTAACAATCAGCCCCAGCATTTT. This sequence encodes CASSQEAGLNNQPQHF.

This clonotype was recorded many times. This chain connects TRBV29-1 to TRBJ2-2; TRBD1 matches 10 bases. Germline V gene sequence: CDR1 SQVTM, CDR2 ANQGSEA. V lost 6 bases, J lost 5 bases, and 9 bases stayed unmatched. CDR3 size: 15 residues. CDR3 region: CSVLRRTGGTGELFF. DNA of the CDR3: TGCAGCGTCCTGAGACGGACAGGGGGAACCGGGGAGCTGTTTTTT.

This clonotype has a count of ten or more. J is TRBJ1-2 and V is TRBV9; D ambiguous. This CDR3 has 14 amino acids. The germline V gene has CDR1 SGDLS and CDR2 YYNGEE. Trimming cost V 0 bases and J 4 bases, with 10 bases left between them. CDR3 sequence (DNA): TGTGCCAGCAGCGTAGCTACCATGGGCTATGGCTACACCTTC. Its translation: CASSVATMGYGYTF. Variable domain in full (rest from reference TRBV9 and TRBJ1-2): DSGVTQTPKHLITATGQRVTLRCSPRSGDLSVYWYQQSLDQGLQFLIQYYNGEERAKGNILERFSAQQFPDLHSELNLSSLELGDSALYFCASSVATMGYGYTFGSGTRLTVV.

The chain combines TRBV7-3 with TRBJ1-6; D unclear. The CDR3 has 14 residues. CDR1 is SGHTA, CDR2 FQGTGA, per germline. V lost 1 base and J lost 8, with 9 bases in between. Here the CDR3 reads CASSLRAADSPLHF. CDR3 in DNA: TGTGCCAGCAGCTTAAGGGCCGCAGATTCACCCCTCCACTTT.